This T cell receptor (beta chain) was recovered during a study of T cell repertoires in cytomegalovirus infection. The sample holds a few counts of this clonotype. The antigen remains unidentified. One entry per CDR3 protein, called by TCRdb with MiXCR from the reads. Altogether approximately 910,000 distinct CDR3 sequences are present, under 40% being singletons, with the ten largest covering 13%. This receptor was taken from a human donor in good health (CMV status not recorded). Some clones in this sample may be carry-over from other donors' samples. The starting material was cultured CD8+ T cells from PBMCs, obtained from culture after CMV antigen stimulation.

The DNA of the CDR3 is TGTGCCAGCAGTTACTCGTCGAGAGGAATTAAGGGCTACACCTTC. It translates to CASSYSSRGIKGYTF. This chain connects TRBV6-2 or TRBV6-3 to TRBJ1-2; no clear D gene. The CDR3 extends over 15 amino acids. Germline V gene data show CDR1 as MNHEY and CDR2 as SVGEGT. V was pared by 0 bases and J by 8 bases, with 16 bases between.